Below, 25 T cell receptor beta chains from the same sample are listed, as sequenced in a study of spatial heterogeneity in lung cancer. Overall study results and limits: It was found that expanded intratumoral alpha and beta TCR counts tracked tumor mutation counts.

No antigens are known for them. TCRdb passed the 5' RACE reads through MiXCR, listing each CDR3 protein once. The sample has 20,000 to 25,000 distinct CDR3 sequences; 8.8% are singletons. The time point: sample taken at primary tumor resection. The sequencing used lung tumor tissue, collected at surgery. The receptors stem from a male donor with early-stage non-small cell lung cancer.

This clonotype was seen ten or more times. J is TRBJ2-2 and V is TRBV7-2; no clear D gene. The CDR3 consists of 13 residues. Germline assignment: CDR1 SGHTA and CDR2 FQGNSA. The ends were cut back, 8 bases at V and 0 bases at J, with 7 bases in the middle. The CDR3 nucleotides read TGTGCCAGCTCCCGCACGAACACCGGGGAGCTGTTTTTT. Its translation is CASSRTNTGELFF.

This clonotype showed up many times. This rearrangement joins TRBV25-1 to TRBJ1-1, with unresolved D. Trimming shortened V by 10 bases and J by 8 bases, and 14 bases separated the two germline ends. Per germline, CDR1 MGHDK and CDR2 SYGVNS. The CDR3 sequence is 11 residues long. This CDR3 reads CATESGPEAFF. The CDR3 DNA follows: TGTGCCACCGAATCTGGACCAGAAGCTTTCTTT. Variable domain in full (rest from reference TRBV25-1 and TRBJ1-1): EADIYQTPRYLVIGTGKKITLECSQTMGHDKMYWYQQDPGMELHLIHYSYGVNSTEKGDLSSESTVSRIRTEHFPLTLESARPSHTSQYLCATESGPEAFFGQGTRLTVV.

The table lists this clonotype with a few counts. Here the CDR3 DNA reads TGTGCCAGCGTGAGGGGGGCGGACCCCACAGATACGCAGTATTTT. This translates into CASVRGADPTDTQYF. The V and J genes are TRBV6-1 and TRBJ2-3; D tentatively fits TRBD1 or TRBD2 (6 bases each). This CDR3 has 15 amino acids. Germline CDR1 MNHNS, CDR2 SASEGT. Trimming pared 8 bases from V and 2 bases from J, leaving 17 bases between.

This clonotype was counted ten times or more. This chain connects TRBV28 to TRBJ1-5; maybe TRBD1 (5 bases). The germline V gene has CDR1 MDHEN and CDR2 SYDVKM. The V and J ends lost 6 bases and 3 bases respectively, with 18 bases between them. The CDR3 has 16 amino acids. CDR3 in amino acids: CASSPGDQGPNQPQHF. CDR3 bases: TGTGCCAGCAGCCCCGGGGACCAGGGACCCAATCAGCCCCAGCATTTT.

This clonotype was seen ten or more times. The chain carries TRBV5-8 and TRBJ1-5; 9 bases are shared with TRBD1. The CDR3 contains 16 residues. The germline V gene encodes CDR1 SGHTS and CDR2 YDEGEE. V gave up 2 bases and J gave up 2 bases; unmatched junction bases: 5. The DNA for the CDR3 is TGTGCCAGCAGCTTACAGGGGGCTCCGGGCAATCAGCCCCAGCATTTT. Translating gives CASSLQGAPGNQPQHF.

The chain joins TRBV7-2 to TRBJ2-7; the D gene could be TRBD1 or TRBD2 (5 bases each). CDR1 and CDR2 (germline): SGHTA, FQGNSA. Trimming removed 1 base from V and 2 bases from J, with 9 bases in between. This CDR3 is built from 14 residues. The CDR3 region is CASSLVPGPYEQYF. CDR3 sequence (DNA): TGTGCCAGCAGCTTAGTTCCGGGGCCCTACGAGCAGTACTTC.

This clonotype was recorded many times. The CDR3 spells CASSQKGTGHYEQYF. For the CDR3, the DNA is TGTGCCAGCAGCCAAAAAGGGACAGGGCACTACGAGCAGTACTTC. The chain uses TRBV3-1 and TRBJ2-7, with 9 nucleotides matching TRBD1. CDR1 and CDR2 (germline): LGHDT, YNNKEL (reference sequence). The length of the CDR3 is 15 residues. V dropped 2 bases and J dropped 3; count of bases not matched to a gene: 5.

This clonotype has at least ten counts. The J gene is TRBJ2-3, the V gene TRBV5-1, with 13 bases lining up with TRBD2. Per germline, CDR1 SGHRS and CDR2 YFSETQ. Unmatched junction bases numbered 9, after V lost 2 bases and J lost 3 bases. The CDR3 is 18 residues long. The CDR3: CASSFGLAGAGSTDTQYF. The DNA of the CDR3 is TGCGCCAGCAGCTTTGGACTAGCGGGGGCCGGTAGTACAGATACGCAGTATTTT.

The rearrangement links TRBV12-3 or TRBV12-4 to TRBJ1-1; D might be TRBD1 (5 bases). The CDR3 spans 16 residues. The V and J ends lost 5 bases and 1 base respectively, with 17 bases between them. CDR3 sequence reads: CASSLRRVPGNTEAFF. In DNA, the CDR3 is TGTGCCAGCAGTCTCCGCAGGGTCCCTGGGAACACTGAAGCTTTCTTT.

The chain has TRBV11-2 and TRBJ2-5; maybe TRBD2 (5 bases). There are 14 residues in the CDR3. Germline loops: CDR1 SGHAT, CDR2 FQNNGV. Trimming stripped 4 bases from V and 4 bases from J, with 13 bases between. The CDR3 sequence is CASSSSRGPETQYF. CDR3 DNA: TGTGCCAGCAGCTCCTCCCGGGGTCCAGAGACCCAGTACTTC.

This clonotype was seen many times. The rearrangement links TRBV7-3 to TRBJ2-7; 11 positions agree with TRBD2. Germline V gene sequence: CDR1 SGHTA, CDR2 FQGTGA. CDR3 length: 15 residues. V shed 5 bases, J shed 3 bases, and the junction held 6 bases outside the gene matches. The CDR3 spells CASSLAGGSLYEQYF. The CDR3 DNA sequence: TGTGCCAGCAGCCTAGCGGGAGGATCCCTCTACGAGCAGTACTTC.

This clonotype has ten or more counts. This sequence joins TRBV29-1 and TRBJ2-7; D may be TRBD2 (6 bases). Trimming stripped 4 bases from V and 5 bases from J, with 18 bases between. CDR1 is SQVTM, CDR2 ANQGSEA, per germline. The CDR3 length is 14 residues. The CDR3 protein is CSVGGTPTGHEQYF. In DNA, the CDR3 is TGCAGCGTTGGGGGGACTCCCACCGGCCACGAGCAGTACTTC.

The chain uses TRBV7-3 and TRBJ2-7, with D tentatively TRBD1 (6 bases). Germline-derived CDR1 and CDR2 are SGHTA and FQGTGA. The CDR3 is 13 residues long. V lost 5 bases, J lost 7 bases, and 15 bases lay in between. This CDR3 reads CASSASGEEEQYF. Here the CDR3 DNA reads TGTGCCAGCAGCGCCTCAGGGGAAGAAGAGCAGTACTTC.

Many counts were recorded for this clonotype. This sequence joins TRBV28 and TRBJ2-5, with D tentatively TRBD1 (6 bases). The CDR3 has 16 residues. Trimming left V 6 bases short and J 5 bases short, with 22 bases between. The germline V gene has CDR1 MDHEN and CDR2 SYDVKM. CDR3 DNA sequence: TGTGCCAGCAGCCTCTCGGACAGCCCGACGGAGGAGACCCAGTACTTC. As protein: CASSLSDSPTEETQYF. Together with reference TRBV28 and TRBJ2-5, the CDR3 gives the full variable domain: DVKVTQSSRYLVKRTGEKVFLECVQDMDHENMFWYRQDPGLGLRLIYFSYDVKMKEKGDIPEGYSVSREKKERFSLILESASTNQTSMYLCASSLSDSPTEETQYFGPGTRLLVL.

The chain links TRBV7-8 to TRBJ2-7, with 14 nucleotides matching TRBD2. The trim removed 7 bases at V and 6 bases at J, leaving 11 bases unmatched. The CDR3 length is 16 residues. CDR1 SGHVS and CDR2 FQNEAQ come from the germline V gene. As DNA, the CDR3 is TGTGCCAGCACCTCTAGTTGGACTAGCGGGAGGAGCGAGCAGTACTTC. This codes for CASTSSWTSGRSEQYF.

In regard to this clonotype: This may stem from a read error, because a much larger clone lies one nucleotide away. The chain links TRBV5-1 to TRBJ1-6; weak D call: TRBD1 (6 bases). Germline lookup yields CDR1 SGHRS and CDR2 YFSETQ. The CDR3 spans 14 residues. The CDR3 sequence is CASSSTGWDSSLHF. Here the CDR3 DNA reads TGCGCCAGCAGCTCAACAGGGTGGGATTCATCCCTCCACTTT.

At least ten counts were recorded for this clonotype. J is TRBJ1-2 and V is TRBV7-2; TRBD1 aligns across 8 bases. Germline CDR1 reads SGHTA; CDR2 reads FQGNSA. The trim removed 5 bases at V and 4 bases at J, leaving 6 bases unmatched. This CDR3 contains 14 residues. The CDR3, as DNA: TGTGCCAGCAGCCGAGACAGGGGTGGCTATGGCTACACCTTC. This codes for CASSRDRGGYGYTF.

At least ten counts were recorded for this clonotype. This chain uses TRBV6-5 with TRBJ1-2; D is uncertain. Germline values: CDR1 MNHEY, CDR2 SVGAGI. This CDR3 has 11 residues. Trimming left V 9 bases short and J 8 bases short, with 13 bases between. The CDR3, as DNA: TGTGCCAGGAGGCTCTCCGGGGGCTACACCTTC. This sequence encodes CARRLSGGYTF.

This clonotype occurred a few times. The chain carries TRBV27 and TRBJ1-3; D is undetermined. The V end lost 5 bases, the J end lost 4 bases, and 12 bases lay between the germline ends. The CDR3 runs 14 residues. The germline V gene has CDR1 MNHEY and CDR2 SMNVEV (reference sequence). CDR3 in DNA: TGTGCCAGCAGTCCCGGCTCGGCGGGAAACACCATATATTTT. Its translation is CASSPGSAGNTIYF.

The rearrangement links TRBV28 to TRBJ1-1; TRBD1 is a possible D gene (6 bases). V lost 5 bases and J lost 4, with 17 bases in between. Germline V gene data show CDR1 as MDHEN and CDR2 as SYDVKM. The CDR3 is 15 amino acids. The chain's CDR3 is CASSLLTGQVTEAFF. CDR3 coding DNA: TGTGCCAGCAGTCTTCTCACAGGGCAGGTCACTGAAGCTTTCTTT.

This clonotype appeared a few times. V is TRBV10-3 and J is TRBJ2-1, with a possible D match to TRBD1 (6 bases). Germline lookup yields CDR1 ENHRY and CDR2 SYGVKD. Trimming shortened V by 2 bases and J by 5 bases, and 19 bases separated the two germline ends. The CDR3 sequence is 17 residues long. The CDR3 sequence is CAISETDRQALNNEQFF. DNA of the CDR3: TGTGCCATCAGTGAGACCGACAGGCAGGCCCTGAACAATGAGCAGTTCTTC.

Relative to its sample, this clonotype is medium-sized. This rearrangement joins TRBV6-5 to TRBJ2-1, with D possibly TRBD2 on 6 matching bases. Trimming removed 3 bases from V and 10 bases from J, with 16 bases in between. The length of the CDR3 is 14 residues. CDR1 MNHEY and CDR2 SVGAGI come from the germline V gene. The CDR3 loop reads CASSYGIGGDEQFF. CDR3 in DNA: TGTGCCAGCAGTTATGGGATCGGGGGAGACGAGCAGTTCTTC.

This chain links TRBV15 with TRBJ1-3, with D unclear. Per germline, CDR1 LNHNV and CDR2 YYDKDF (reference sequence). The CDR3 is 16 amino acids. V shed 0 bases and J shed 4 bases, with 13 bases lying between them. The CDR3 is CATSRDLGTQGNTIYF. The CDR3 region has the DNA TGTGCCACCAGCAGAGATCTGGGAACACAAGGAAACACCATATATTTT.

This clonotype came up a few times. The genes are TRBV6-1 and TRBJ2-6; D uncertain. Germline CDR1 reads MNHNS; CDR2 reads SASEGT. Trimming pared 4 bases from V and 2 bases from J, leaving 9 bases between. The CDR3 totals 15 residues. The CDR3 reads CASSVRDAGANVLTF. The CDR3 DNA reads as TGTGCCAGCAGTGTAAGAGATGCTGGGGCCAACGTCCTGACTTTC.

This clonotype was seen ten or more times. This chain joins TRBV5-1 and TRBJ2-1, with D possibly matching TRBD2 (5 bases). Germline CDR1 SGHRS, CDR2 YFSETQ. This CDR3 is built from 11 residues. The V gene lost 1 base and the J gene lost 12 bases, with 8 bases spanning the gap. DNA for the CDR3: TGCGCCAGCAGCTTGACGGGAAGGCAGTTCTTC. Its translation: CASSLTGRQFF.